Shown below are 2 T cell receptor beta chains from a single sample sequenced in a study of shared clonotypes between healthy human individuals. Profiled with immunoSEQ multiplex PCR; TCRdb holds only in-frame clones, not every one. Among more than 400,000 clones listed, approximately 95% were seen once. The source material was naive CD4+ T cells sorted from blood. Sample subset: CD45RA+ positively selected. The receptors originated from a woman younger than 45 in good health.

This clone has only one observation. The rearrangement joins TRBV2 to TRBJ2-7, with 8 bases lining up with TRBD1. The ends lost 2 bases at V and 4 bases at J; junction bases unmatched: 4. Germline V gives CDR1 SNHLY, CDR2 FYNNEI. The CDR3 is 14 residues long. The CDR3 nucleotides read TGTGCCAGCAGTGAACAGGGGGCGAAGTACGAGCAGTACTTC. Translating gives CASSEQGAKYEQYF.

The gene calls are TRBV6-1 and TRBJ2-7; 8 nucleotides agree with TRBD2. CDR1 is MNHNS and CDR2 is SASEGT in the germline V gene. The ends lost 6 bases at V and 0 bases at J; junction bases unmatched: 4. This CDR3 contains 14 residues. CDR3: CASSTSGLSYEQYF. CDR3 in DNA: TGTGCCAGCAGCACTAGCGGCCTCTCCTACGAGCAGTACTTC.